The T cell receptor beta chain under discussion was sequenced for a study of blood T cells in healthy people across ages. Points on this clonotype: What it binds is not known.

Using a J-beta primer mix together with a sample-barcoded 5' primer, a second PCR was run for about 6 to 12 cycles. Each CDR3 protein is one row after TCRdb ran MiXCR on the 5' RACE reads. The table lists 1 million or so distinct CDR3 sequences, under 30% of them singletons, with less than 0.75% in the top ten. Germline V lookup: CDR1 LGHDT, CDR2 YNNKEL (reference sequence). V lost 2 bases, J lost 1 base, and 8 bases lay in between. The CDR3 is 14 amino acids. Per individual sample, total RNA of at least 6 micrograms was extracted. Findings and limits, study-wide: Investigators treated diversity estimates from one million T cells as underestimates.

This sample also appeared in a second study, on T cells of mothers and their children. As that report states: cDNA was synthesized from all extracted RNA at around 1.5 ug per reaction. For the second PCR, the M1S primer put in sample barcodes and 2-4 random nucleotides.

The gene calls are TRBV3-1 and TRBJ1-1, with D tentatively TRBD1 (6 bases). This sequence originates from a girl aged 2 to 9 in good health. Specimen: blood. The CDR3 spells CASSQIGGNTEAFF. The CDR3 region has the DNA TGTGCCAGCAGCCAAATAGGGGGGAACACTGAAGCTTTCTTT.